The 7 T cell receptor beta chains below come from one sample, sequenced in a study of T cells in narcolepsy. The repertoire was sequenced with immunoSEQ multiplex PCR; TCRdb's copy has only in-frame clones and lacks some. This sample yields about 29,000 clones, of which over 75% are seen a single time; more than 0.75% belongs to the top ten. Sequencing was performed on memory (CD45RA-) CD4+ T cells from blood. These receptors originate from a human donor in good health.

This clone has more than one count but fewer than ten. This sequence joins TRBV23-1 and TRBJ1-2; the match to TRBD1 covers 8 bases. TRBV23-1 is assigned to the ORF class and has an uncertain function. CDR3 length equals 13 residues. V shed 4 bases and J 2 bases; nucleotides not matched to a gene: 0. This chain's CDR3 is CASSRTGNYGYTF. CDR3 coding DNA: TGCGCCAGCAGTCGGACAGGGAACTATGGCTACACCTTC.

This chain uses TRBV28 with TRBJ1-1, with 7 positions matching TRBD1. Per germline, CDR1 MDHEN and CDR2 SYDVKM. CDR3 length equals 13 residues. The CDR3 is CATGAVMNTEAFF. CDR3 bases: TGTGCTACAGGGGCAGTTATGAACACTGAAGCTTTCTTT.

The chain has TRBV11-3 and TRBJ1-1; no clear D. Germline V gene data show CDR1 as SGHNT and CDR2 as YENEEA. CDR3 size: 14 residues. The germline V and J ends were trimmed by 5 bases and 1 base, with 11 bases remaining between them. The CDR3 DNA sequence: TGTGCCAGCAGCGAGGACGGGCCGAACACTGAAGCTTTCTTT. As protein: CASSEDGPNTEAFF.

V usage is TRBV5-8 and J usage is TRBJ2-6; the D is unclear. CDR3 length: 13 residues. Germline CDR1 reads SGHTS; CDR2 reads YDEGEE. Trimming left V 8 bases short and J 0 bases short, with 6 bases between. Written as DNA, the CDR3 is TGTGCCAGTAAACTCTCTGGGGCCAACGTCCTGACTTTC. The encoded protein is CASKLSGANVLTF.

This chain links TRBV27 with TRBJ2-7, with a possible D match to TRBD2 (6 bases). This CDR3 comprises 14 residues. CDR1 is MNHEY and CDR2 is SMNVEV in the germline V gene (reference sequence). V lost 6 bases, J lost 2 bases, and 14 bases lay in between. CDR3 amino acids: CASSLLGRPYEQYF. The CDR3 DNA reads as TGTGCCAGCAGCCTCTTAGGGAGGCCCTACGAGCAGTACTTC.

The genes are TRBV18 and TRBJ2-3; the D gene is possibly TRBD1 (6 bases). Per the germline V gene, CDR1 is KGHSH and CDR2 is LQKENI. This CDR3 is built from 14 residues. The V and J ends lost 4 bases and 5 bases respectively, with 13 bases between them. CDR3: CASSRAGEIDTQYF. The DNA of the CDR3 is TGTGCCAGCTCACGGGCAGGGGAAATAGATACGCAGTATTTT.

J is TRBJ1-6 and V is TRBV28; D perhaps matches TRBD1 (5 bases). V shed 8 bases and J shed 8 bases, with 19 bases lying between them. The CDR3 totals 15 residues. CDR1 is MDHEN, CDR2 SYDVKM, per germline. CDR3 sequence reads: CASYVTGTADSPLHF. CDR3 DNA: TGTGCCAGCTACGTAACCGGGACCGCGGATTCACCCCTCCACTTT.